This TCR beta chain was profiled in a study of cytotoxic CD8 clonotypes in ibrutinib-treated CLL. Study-wide findings and caveats: Clonality was elevated at ibrutinib response and had returned toward baseline at progression.

The method was immunoSEQ multiplex PCR; TCRdb's version includes in-frame clones alone and lacks a portion of them. The repertoire holds fewer than 400,000 clones, approximately 67% seen once, with roughly 6.3% in the top ten. The trim removed 4 bases at V and 2 bases at J, leaving 3 bases unmatched. Germline assignment: CDR1 MNHEY and CDR2 SMNVEV (reference sequence). The CDR3 loop spans 15 amino acids. The sample holds a few counts of this clone. Its specificity is unknown. The V gene is TRBV27, the J gene TRBJ1-5; the match to TRBD1 covers 9 bases. The source was PBMCs, collected after 36 months of ibrutinib treatment. This receptor was identified in a human donor with chronic lymphocytic leukemia. Here the CDR3 DNA reads TGTGCCAGCAGTTACAGGGGGCAAGGCAATCAGCCCCAGCATTTT. It translates to CASSYRGQGNQPQHF.